These 20 T cell receptor beta chains originate from one sample sequenced in a study of graft-versus-host responses after intestinal transplantation. Clones were sequenced by immunoSEQ multiplex PCR, and TCRdb holds only the in-frame ones, with some missing. The sample records some 39,000 clones, approximately 93% being singletons. Specimen: PBMCs, collected nearly 750 days after intestinal transplantation. The receptors derive from a human patient who received an intestinal transplant, so some T cells may come from the graft donor.

The gene calls are TRBV6-1 and TRBJ1-5; TRBD1 aligns across 7 bases. V shed 4 bases, J shed 0 bases, and the junction held 9 bases outside the gene matches. CDR3 size: 17 residues. In germline, CDR1 is MNHNS, CDR2 SASEGT. The CDR3 bases are TGTGCCAGCAGTGTGTCCCCGGGACAGTATAGCAATCAGCCCCAGCATTTT. This translates into CASSVSPGQYSNQPQHF.

Only one count was recorded for this clone. The CDR3 sequence: CASSFTGGAGGDTEAFF. Here the CDR3 DNA reads TGCGCCAGCAGCTTCACAGGGGGCGCAGGAGGGGACACTGAAGCTTTCTTT. The V gene is TRBV5-1, the J gene TRBJ1-1; 9 positions match TRBD1. There are 17 residues in the CDR3. Germline V gene sequence: CDR1 SGHRS, CDR2 YFSETQ. V shed 2 bases, J shed 3 bases, and the junction held 11 bases outside the gene matches. Full variable domain (remainder filled in from reference TRBV5-1 and TRBJ1-1): KAGVTQTPRYLIKTRGQQVTLSCSPISGHRSVSWYQQTPGQGLQFLFEYFSETQRNKGNFPGRFSGRQFSNSRSEMNVSTLELGDSALYLCASSFTGGAGGDTEAFFGQGTRLTVV.

Notes on this clone: One junction end disagrees with the germline gene, perhaps due to a read error. The V gene is TRBV5-5, the J gene TRBJ1-1; the D is unclear. Germline CDR1 SGHKS, CDR2 YYEKEE (reference sequence). This CDR3 is 10 amino acids long. The CDR3 is CASSLAWGGF. The CDR3 region has the DNA TGTGCCAGCAGCTTGGCCTGGGGAGGCTTT.

This clone was counted once. V usage is TRBV5-1 and J usage is TRBJ2-5; 9 nucleotides agree with TRBD1. CDR3 length equals 15 residues. In germline, CDR1 is SGHRS, CDR2 YFSETQ. Trimming removed 0 bases from V and 3 bases from J; junction bases left unmatched: 3. CDR3 DNA sequence: TGCGCCAGCAGCTTGGAGGGGACAGGGAAAGAGACCCAGTACTTC. It is translated as CASSLEGTGKETQYF. The full variable domain, with the rest looked up from reference TRBV5-1 and TRBJ2-5, is KAGVTQTPRYLIKTRGQQVTLSCSPISGHRSVSWYQQTPGQGLQFLFEYFSETQRNKGNFPGRFSGRQFSNSRSEMNVSTLELGDSALYLCASSLEGTGKETQYFGPGTRLLVL.

The chain uses TRBV10-1 and TRBJ2-1, with a tentative D call TRBD1 (5 bases). Per the germline V gene, CDR1 is WNHNN and CDR2 is SYGVQD (reference sequence). This CDR3 contains 13 residues. V lost 3 bases and J lost 6, with 9 bases in between. CDR3 DNA sequence: TGCGCCAGCAGTGAAGACAGTCTCAATGAGCAGTTCTTC. It specifies CASSEDSLNEQFF.

The chain links TRBV6-1 to TRBJ1-3; D gene unclear. This CDR3 has 13 amino acids. Trimming shortened V by 2 bases and J by 4 bases, and 6 bases separated the two germline ends. In germline, CDR1 is MNHNS, CDR2 SASEGT. CDR3 DNA: TGTGCCAGCAGTGAATTGAAAGGAAACACCATATATTTT. Its protein product is CASSELKGNTIYF.

The chain joins TRBV11-1 to TRBJ1-2; 9 nucleotides agree with TRBD1. The CDR3 has 13 residues. CDR1 and CDR2 (germline): SGHAT, FQDESV (reference sequence). V gave up 5 bases and J gave up 3 bases; unmatched junction bases: 1. The CDR3, as DNA: TGTGCCAGCAGCAGGACAGGGGACTATGGCTACACCTTC. Translated, it gives CASSRTGDYGYTF.

The chain couples TRBV9 to TRBJ2-5; D is possibly TRBD2 (6 bases). Per germline, CDR1 SGDLS and CDR2 YYNGEE. V lost 4 bases to trimming and J lost 2 bases, with 12 bases between them. The CDR3 is 14 residues long. Written as DNA, the CDR3 is TGTGCCAGCAGCTCATGGGGGGAACAAGAGACCCAGTACTTC. Its translation: CASSSWGEQETQYF.

This clone was seen once. The chain couples TRBV18 to TRBJ1-2; no definite D call. V was trimmed by 1 base and J by 0 bases, leaving 9 bases between them. Per the germline V gene, CDR1 is KGHSH and CDR2 is LQKENI. The CDR3 consists of 15 residues. CDR3 in amino acids: CASSPQPGPNYGYTF. The CDR3 coding sequence is TGTGCCAGCTCACCACAGCCTGGACCTAACTATGGCTACACCTTC.

With regard to this clone: At one of its ends the junction is not consistent with the germline gene, which may arise from a read error. Other DNA sequences in the same sample also yield this CDR3. The chain employs TRBV28 and TRBJ1-2; D call uncertain. The CDR3 totals 15 residues. Per the germline V gene, CDR1 is MDHEN and CDR2 is SYDVKM. For the CDR3, the DNA is TGTGCCAGCAGTTTAACCCGTTCGGCTAACTACGGCTACACCTTC. It codes for CASSLTRSANYGYTF.

The chain recombines TRBV7-2 with TRBJ2-1, with a tentative D call TRBD2 (5 bases). Looked up from germline, CDR1 is SGHTA and CDR2 is FQGNSA. The CDR3 contains 16 residues. Trimming took off 2 bases at V and 7 bases at J, with 18 bases between the two ends. DNA for the CDR3: TGTGCCAGCAGCTTAAGTGTGTGGGCTCGGGGTAATGAGCAGTTCTTC. As protein: CASSLSVWARGNEQFF. Full variable domain (missing parts from reference TRBV7-2 and TRBJ2-1): GAGVSQSPSNKVTEKGKDVELRCDPISGHTALYWYRQSLGQGLEFLIYFQGNSAPDKSGLPSDRFSAERTGGSVSTLTIQRTQQEDSAVYLCASSLSVWARGNEQFFGPGTRLTVL.

The genes are TRBV7-2 and TRBJ2-1; no clear D. Per germline, CDR1 SGHTA and CDR2 FQGNSA. The CDR3 spans 13 residues. V lost 7 bases and J lost 7, with 14 bases in between. The CDR3: CASKLPIMNEQFF. CDR3 nucleotides: TGTGCCAGCAAACTACCTATAATGAATGAGCAGTTCTTC. The entire variable domain, with the rest obtained from reference TRBV7-2 and TRBJ2-1, is as follows: GAGVSQSPSNKVTEKGKDVELRCDPISGHTALYWYRQSLGQGLEFLIYFQGNSAPDKSGLPSDRFSAERTGGSVSTLTIQRTQQEDSAVYLCASKLPIMNEQFFGPGTRLTVL.

V gene TRBV5-1 combines with J gene TRBJ2-5, with D perhaps matching TRBD2 (5 bases). V dropped 0 bases and J dropped 5 bases, with 11 bases sitting between them. The CDR3 spans 14 residues. CDR1 and CDR2 from the germline V gene are SGHRS and YFSETQ. In DNA, the CDR3 is TGCGCCAGCAGCTTGGGAGGGCCAGAGGAGACCCAGTACTTC. This codes for CASSLGGPEETQYF.

V gene TRBV6-5 combines with J gene TRBJ1-2; a weak D match, TRBD1 (5 bases). Germline V gene sequence: CDR1 MNHEY, CDR2 SVGAGI. CDR3 size: 12 residues. Trimming left V 8 bases short and J 8 bases short, with 15 bases between. CDR3 coding DNA: TGTGCCAGCGGGATAGGGAGGGGCGGCTACACCTTC. Its protein product is CASGIGRGGYTF.

The rearrangement links TRBV5-1 to TRBJ2-3, with D perhaps being TRBD1 or TRBD2 (7 bases each). Trimming cost V 5 bases and J 2 bases, with 15 bases left between them. The CDR3 has 15 residues. Germline CDR1 reads SGHRS; CDR2 reads YFSETQ. DNA for the CDR3: TGCGCCAGCAGATCCAGGGGGGGGCCCACAGATACGCAGTATTTT. It specifies CASRSRGGPTDTQYF. The whole variable domain, remainder taken from reference TRBV5-1 and TRBJ2-3, is KAGVTQTPRYLIKTRGQQVTLSCSPISGHRSVSWYQQTPGQGLQFLFEYFSETQRNKGNFPGRFSGRQFSNSRSEMNVSTLELGDSALYLCASRSRGGPTDTQYFGPGTRLTVL.

This clone appeared once. The chain couples TRBV5-1 to TRBJ1-1; D remains unclear. The germline V gene encodes CDR1 SGHRS and CDR2 YFSETQ. V shed 0 bases and J shed 6 bases, with 12 bases lying between them. CDR3 length: 14 amino acids. The CDR3 reads CASSLGGVTSEAFF. The CDR3, as DNA: TGCGCCAGCAGCTTGGGCGGGGTAACCTCTGAAGCTTTCTTT.

The V call is TRBV18, the J call TRBJ1-5, with no clear D. Germline-derived CDR1 and CDR2 are KGHSH and LQKENI. The V end lost 1 base, the J end lost 2 bases, and 12 bases lay between the germline ends. This CDR3 has 16 residues. The CDR3 here is CASSPLRENGNQPQHF. CDR3 nucleotide sequence: TGTGCCAGCTCACCACTAAGGGAGAACGGCAATCAGCCCCAGCATTTT.

The chain recombines TRBV19 with TRBJ1-3, with D tentatively TRBD1 (6 bases). Per germline, CDR1 LNHDA and CDR2 SQIVND (reference sequence). The length of the CDR3 is 14 residues. V lost 6 bases and J 2 bases, leaving 11 bases between the germline ends. CDR3 in DNA: TGTGCCAGTAGCAACAGGGATGCTGGAAACACCATATATTTT. It is translated as CASSNRDAGNTIYF.

V usage is TRBV7-9 and J usage is TRBJ1-5, with D uncertain. V lost 1 base to trimming and J lost 6 bases, with 7 bases between them. The CDR3 loop spans 13 amino acids. CDR1 and CDR2 (germline): SEHNR, FQNEAQ (reference sequence). The CDR3, as DNA: TGTGCCAGCAGCTTAGAGGCAGGTCAGCCCCAGCATTTT. Protein: CASSLEAGQPQHF.

The chain couples TRBV7-6 to TRBJ1-6; D not resolved. Trimming cost V 5 bases and J 10 bases, with 24 bases left between them. CDR3 length: 17 residues. Germline V gives CDR1 SGHVS, CDR2 FNYEAQ. The CDR3 nucleotides read TGTGCCAGCAGCCCAACGCCCCGAGCGCAACAAAAATCACCCCTCCACTTT. Translation gives CASSPTPRAQQKSPLHF.